This T cell receptor beta chain was identified in a study of shared clonotypes between healthy human individuals. Positively selected for CCR7, the CD45RO-negative cells used as naive CD8 cells excluded terminally differentiated effector memory CD45RA+ cells. The method was immunoSEQ multiplex PCR; TCRdb's version includes in-frame clones alone and lacks a portion of them. The data hold approximately 840,000 clones, with 90% to 97% observed a single time. Between the trimmed V and J ends, which lost 3 bases and 2 bases, there was a span of 16 bases. Germline values: CDR1 KGHSH, CDR2 LQKENI. The CDR3 loop spans 16 amino acids. Study-wide results and limits: Rarefaction curves obtained for sorted subsets showed sequencing incomplete despite large depth. The sampled material consisted only of blood, and tissue repertoires are likely to differ. Represented diversity, genetic and exposure-history alike, was limited by few donors.

To note about this clone: Its target is not known.

The rearrangement joins TRBV18 to TRBJ1-2; D is perhaps TRBD1 (5 bases). Sample: naive CD8+ T cells sorted from blood. The TCR was taken from a man between 25 and 39 years old in good health. CDR3 amino acids: CASSPRRDDMNYGYTF. CDR3 coding DNA: TGTGCCAGCTCACCCCGCAGGGACGATATGAACTATGGCTACACCTTC.